The next 32 T cell receptor beta chains were all read from a single sample in a study of beta chain features in type 1 diabetes. cDNA synthesis used the whole RNA isolate, giving expressed TCRB sequences. Assay: immunoSEQ multiplex PCR; the TCRdb copy retains only in-frame clones and omits some. The data contain a few hundred thousand clones, about 18% of them singletons. The sequenced material came from naive CD4+ T cells from blood. Receptor source: a woman under 30 in good health.

This clone was recorded a few times. The CDR3, as DNA: TGTGCCAGCAGCGGAGAAGCGGGGGGCTCGGATACGCAGTATTTT. It specifies CASSGEAGGSDTQYF. This chain links TRBV2 with TRBJ2-3; 9 bases fit TRBD2. Germline-derived CDR1 and CDR2 are SNHLY and FYNNEI. This CDR3 is 15 amino acids long. V shed 6 bases and J 6 bases; nucleotides not matched to a gene: 10.

This chain connects TRBV2 to TRBJ1-1; D possibly corresponds to TRBD1 (5 bases). Trimming shortened V by 4 bases and J by 3 bases, and 12 bases separated the two germline ends. The CDR3 is made up of 14 amino acids. CDR1 is SNHLY and CDR2 is FYNNEI in the germline V gene. DNA of the CDR3: TGTGCCAGCAGTGTAACCGGAGGGGACACTGAAGCTTTCTTT. Residues: CASSVTGGDTEAFF.

This clone was counted between two and nine times. J is TRBJ1-1 and V is TRBV19; D uncertain. From germline, CDR1 is LNHDA and CDR2 SQIVND (reference sequence). The CDR3 covers 13 residues. Trimming removed 6 bases at V and 3 bases at J, with 11 bases between. In DNA, the CDR3 is TGTGCCAGTAGATTAGCCCGGGACACTGAAGCTTTCTTT. This encodes CASRLARDTEAFF.

This clone was counted between two and nine times. The chain combines TRBV20-1 with TRBJ1-1, with 7 bases lining up with TRBD1. V shed 6 bases, J shed 8 bases, and the junction held 6 bases outside the gene matches. The germline V gene has CDR1 DFQATT and CDR2 SNEGSKA (reference sequence). This CDR3 is built from 11 residues. The DNA for the CDR3 is TGCAGTGCAGGGACAGCAACCGAAGCTTTCTTT. Amino acids: CSAGTATEAFF.

This clone was seen a handful of times. The V and J genes are TRBV6-6 and TRBJ2-2, with 9 nucleotides matching TRBD2. The trim removed 11 bases at V and 1 base at J, leaving 5 bases unmatched. The CDR3 is made up of 14 amino acids. Germline CDR1 and CDR2: MNHNY and SVGAGI (reference sequence). Here the CDR3 reads CAAAGGENTGELFF. CDR3 sequence (DNA): TGTGCCGCAGCGGGGGGAGAGAACACCGGGGAGCTGTTTTTT.

This clone was observed a handful of times. The genes are TRBV19 and TRBJ2-1, with no clear D. V lost 3 bases to trimming and J lost 0 bases, with 12 bases between them. The V gene's germline CDR1 is LNHDA and CDR2 SQIVND (reference sequence). This CDR3 comprises 16 residues. The CDR3: CASSIEPYSSYNEQFF. The CDR3 bases are TGTGCCAGTAGTATCGAACCTTATAGCTCCTACAATGAGCAGTTCTTC.

This clone was recorded once. The CDR3 DNA follows: TGTGCCAGCAGTCGTCCCGGGACAGGAGTGAACACTGAAGCTTTCTTT. It is translated as CASSRPGTGVNTEAFF. The chain has TRBV6-6 and TRBJ1-1; 8 positions agree with TRBD1. The CDR3 contains 16 residues. Germline CDR1 reads MNHNY; CDR2 reads SVGAGI (reference sequence). Losses at the gene ends were 5 bases for V and 0 bases for J; bases not matched to a gene: 8.

This clone was seen a few times. The genes are TRBV27 and TRBJ1-5; maybe TRBD1 (6 bases). Trimming shortened V by 5 bases and J by 0 bases, and 11 bases separated the two germline ends. Germline V CDR1 and CDR2: MNHEY, SMNVEV (reference sequence). The CDR3 has 15 amino acids. CDR3: CASSQQGYSNQPQHF. The CDR3 region has the DNA TGTGCCAGCAGTCAACAGGGTTATAGCAATCAGCCCCAGCATTTT.

This clone occurred a few times. The chain recombines TRBV6-1 with TRBJ1-6; 10 bases agree with TRBD1. The germline gives CDR1 MNHNS, CDR2 SASEGT. CDR3 size: 14 residues. The V gene end was trimmed by 8 bases and the J gene end by 7 bases; junction bases not matched to a gene: 5. The CDR3 DNA reads TGTGCCAGCGACGCGGGACAGGGGAATTCACCCCTCCACTTT. Its translation: CASDAGQGNSPLHF.

V gene TRBV7-2 combines with J gene TRBJ2-3; 9 positions agree with TRBD2. The V gene's germline CDR1 is SGHTA and CDR2 FQGNSA. This CDR3 has 18 residues. J gave up 5 bases and V 2 bases, and 14 bases lay outside the gene matches. The CDR3 sequence: CASSLNPLGGGAGDTQYF. The CDR3 DNA follows: TGTGCCAGCAGCTTAAATCCCCTGGGCGGGGGGGCAGGAGATACGCAGTATTTT.

The V and J genes are TRBV15 and TRBJ2-7; the match to TRBD1 covers 7 bases. The germline V gene encodes CDR1 LNHNV and CDR2 YYDKDF (reference sequence). The CDR3 is 15 residues long. J gave up 2 bases and V 1 base, and 5 bases lay outside the gene matches. In nucleotides, the CDR3 is TGTGCCACCAGCAGAGGAGGACAGGCAGCCTACGAGCAGTACTTC. Translated, it gives CATSRGGQAAYEQYF.

V is TRBV2 and J is TRBJ1-2; D might be TRBD1 (6 bases). Between the trimmed V and J ends, which lost 6 bases and 8 bases, there was a span of 16 bases. The CDR3 runs 13 residues. Germline assignment: CDR1 SNHLY and CDR2 FYNNEI. CDR3 sequence reads: CASRFESGVGYTF. CDR3 nucleotide sequence: TGTGCCAGCAGATTTGAGTCAGGGGTCGGCTACACCTTC.

The chain carries TRBV9 and TRBJ1-2; 7 bases are a match to TRBD1. This CDR3 region has 14 residues. The V and J ends lost 4 bases and 5 bases, in that order; junction bases with no gene match: 8. The germline CDR1 and CDR2 sequences are SGDLS and YYNGEE. The CDR3 nucleotides are TGTGCCAGCAGCACCAGACAGGGAGTTTATGGCTACACCTTC. It is translated as CASSTRQGVYGYTF. The full variable domain, with the rest looked up from reference TRBV9 and TRBJ1-2, is DSGVTQTPKHLITATGQRVTLRCSPRSGDLSVYWYQQSLDQGLQFLIQYYNGEERAKGNILERFSAQQFPDLHSELNLSSLELGDSALYFCASSTRQGVYGYTFGSGTRLTVV.

This clone has more than one count but fewer than ten. The chain is built from TRBV7-9 and TRBJ1-1; a possible D gene is TRBD1 (6 bases). V lost 10 bases to trimming and J lost 5 bases, with 14 bases between them. The germline gives CDR1 SEHNR, CDR2 FQNEAQ (reference sequence). The CDR3 contains 12 residues. CDR3 DNA sequence: TGTGCCACCCGGACAGAAGGAACTGAAGCTTTCTTT. It codes for CATRTEGTEAFF.

The chain recombines TRBV7-3 with TRBJ1-2; D is unclear. Germline V gene lookup returns CDR1 SGHTA and CDR2 FQGTGA. This CDR3 is built from 13 residues. Trimming took 2 bases from V and 3 from J, leaving 7 bases between them. This chain's CDR3 is CASSLHGDYGYTF. The CDR3 DNA reads as TGTGCCAGCAGCTTACACGGTGACTATGGCTACACCTTC.

This clone has more than one count but fewer than ten. J is TRBJ2-7 and V is TRBV7-8; 9 bases line up with TRBD2. V dropped 6 bases and J dropped 4; count of bases not matched to a gene: 7. Germline assignment: CDR1 SGHVS and CDR2 FQNEAQ. CDR3 length: 14 amino acids. CDR3 DNA sequence: TGTGCCAGCAGAGGTGGACTAGCGCCTTACGAGCAGTACTTC. Encoded protein: CASRGGLAPYEQYF.

The chain links TRBV11-1 to TRBJ2-3, with D tentatively TRBD2 (7 bases). V lost 5 bases and J lost 2, with 17 bases in between. In germline, CDR1 is SGHAT, CDR2 FQDESV (reference sequence). The CDR3 sequence is 16 residues long. The CDR3 reads CASSQVRGGLTDTQYF. The CDR3 DNA reads TGTGCCAGCAGCCAAGTCCGCGGGGGCCTCACAGATACGCAGTATTTT.

This clone showed up just a few times. CDR3 DNA: TGTGCCAGCAGCCCGGGGACTTACCCTAAAGTCCTCCACTTT. Translating gives CASSPGTYPKVLHF. The chain is built from TRBV7-2 and TRBJ1-6, with a possible D match to TRBD1 (5 bases). Looked up from germline, CDR1 is SGHTA and CDR2 is FQGNSA. This CDR3 is 14 amino acids long. V lost 5 bases and J lost 15, with 20 bases in between.

This clone was seen only a few times. The rearrangement links TRBV30 to TRBJ2-7, with TRBD1 matching 9 bases. The CDR3 is made up of 14 amino acids. Germline CDR1 is GTSNPN and CDR2 is SVGIG (reference sequence). V shed 3 bases and J 1 base; nucleotides not matched to a gene: 4. CDR3 in DNA: TGTGCCTGGAGCGCCGGGACAGGGTCCTACGAGCAGTACTTC. Translated: CAWSAGTGSYEQYF. The full variable domain, in which reference TRBV30 and TRBJ2-7 provide the parts outside the CDR3, is SQTIHQWPATLVQPVGSPLSLECTVEGTSNPNLYWYRQAAGRGLQLLFYSVGIGQISSEVPQNLSASRPQDRQFILSSKKLLLSDSGFYLCAWSAGTGSYEQYFGPGTRLTVT.

The genes are TRBV1 and TRBJ1-2; the table assigns TRBD1, which was not confirmed against the DNA. TRBV1 is recorded as a pseudogene. The CDR3 runs 13 residues. The CDR3 coding sequence is TGCACCAGCAGCCGCAGGCTCGGCTATGGCTACACCTTC. It specifies CTSSRRLGYGYTF.

This chain connects TRBV2 to TRBJ1-2, with D unresolved. This CDR3 region has 15 residues. Trimming removed 4 bases from V and 4 bases from J, with 16 bases in between. The germline V gene has CDR1 SNHLY and CDR2 FYNNEI. Written as DNA, the CDR3 is TGTGCCAGCAGTGTAGAGGGAAATGGATTCTATGGCTACACCTTC. Its protein is CASSVEGNGFYGYTF.

The rearrangement links TRBV19 to TRBJ1-5; D ambiguous. The germline V and J ends were trimmed by 7 bases and 2 bases, with 15 bases remaining between them. The CDR3 runs to 15 residues. From germline, CDR1 is LNHDA and CDR2 SQIVND (reference sequence). CDR3 loop: CASNLWPQGNQPQHF. As DNA, the CDR3 is TGTGCCAGTAACCTATGGCCGCAGGGCAATCAGCCCCAGCATTTT.

This clone was seen more than once but under ten times. V and J are TRBV4-2 and TRBJ2-1; 9 bases fit TRBD2. The CDR3 spans 19 residues. With V trimmed by 1 base and J by 0 bases, 10 bases remained unmatched. CDR1 is LGHNA and CDR2 is YNFKEQ in the germline V gene. For the CDR3, the DNA is TGTGCCAGCAGCCAAGCGAGAGCGGGGGGTTTCAGCTCCTACAATGAGCAGTTCTTC. Translated: CASSQARAGGFSSYNEQFF.

This clone was counted a few times. This chain connects TRBV9 to TRBJ2-7; TRBD2 agrees at 11 bases. V lost 4 bases and J lost 2; bases outside the gene matches: 5. This CDR3 comprises 15 residues. Looked up from germline, CDR1 is SGDLS and CDR2 is YYNGEE. CDR3 sequence (DNA): TGTGCCAGCAGCCAGACTAGCGGGGATACCTACGAGCAGTACTTC. Protein sequence: CASSQTSGDTYEQYF. Based on the CDR3 plus reference TRBV9 and TRBJ2-7, the full variable domain is DSGVTQTPKHLITATGQRVTLRCSPRSGDLSVYWYQQSLDQGLQFLIQYYNGEERAKGNILERFSAQQFPDLHSELNLSSLELGDSALYFCASSQTSGDTYEQYFGPGTRLTVT.

V usage is TRBV18 and J usage is TRBJ2-1, with D perhaps matching TRBD2 (6 bases). Germline CDR1 KGHSH, CDR2 LQKENI. The CDR3 is 14 amino acids. The V end was cut by 4 bases, the J end by 10 bases, with 17 bases between. The CDR3 bases are TGTGCCAGCTCACTCCATCCCGGGAGCGGGGAGCAGTTCTTC. Translating gives CASSLHPGSGEQFF.

The table lists this clone with a count of one. The chain joins TRBV7-2 to TRBJ1-5, with D tentatively TRBD1 (5 bases). This CDR3 is built from 14 residues. Trimming removed 5 bases at V and 3 bases at J, with 11 bases between. Germline V CDR1 and CDR2: SGHTA, FQGNSA. The CDR3 here is CASSPRESNQPQHF. The CDR3 DNA follows: TGTGCCAGCAGCCCCAGGGAATCCAATCAGCCCCAGCATTTT.

The chain uses TRBV29-1 and TRBJ2-5, with 9 bases lining up with TRBD2. Judging by the DNA end, TRBJ2-7 fits better; the J call may be wrong. The germline CDR1 and CDR2 sequences are SQVTM and ANQGSEA. The CDR3 is 15 amino acids. In DNA form, the CDR3 reads TGCAGCGTTGAAGAATGGGGTAGCGGGAGCTACGAGCAGTACTTC. It codes for CSVEEWGSGSYEQYF.

This clone has only a few counts. The chain carries TRBV18 and TRBJ1-4, with TRBD1 identical over 7 bases. Germline lookup yields CDR1 KGHSH and CDR2 LQKENI. The CDR3 consists of 13 residues. With 10 bases clipped from V and 3 bases from J, the junction kept 5 bases outside the gene matches. The CDR3 bases are TGTGCCACCACAGGGGCCTCTAATGAAAAACTGTTTTTT. This encodes CATTGASNEKLFF.

V is TRBV5-4 and J is TRBJ1-2; the D gene is possibly TRBD1 (5 bases). The V end lost 2 bases, the J end lost 2 bases, and 10 bases lay between the germline ends. This CDR3 is 14 amino acids long. Germline V gene lookup returns CDR1 SGHNT and CDR2 YYREEE (reference sequence). CDR3 residues: CASSFQDKNYGYTF. The CDR3 DNA reads TGTGCCAGCAGCTTTCAGGACAAGAACTATGGCTACACCTTC.

This clone was seen a handful of times. The chain joins TRBV29-1 to TRBJ1-2; D unresolved. The germline V gene encodes CDR1 SQVTM and CDR2 ANQGSEA. This CDR3 is built from 13 residues. Trimming shortened V by 1 base and J by 4 bases, and 10 bases separated the two germline ends. CDR3 bases: TGCAGCGTTGAAGCGGCAGGTCTCTATGGCTACACCTTC. This translates into CSVEAAGLYGYTF.

V is TRBV5-6 and J is TRBJ2-1, with 13 bases that match TRBD2. The V gene end was trimmed by 0 bases and the J gene end by 7 bases; junction bases not matched to a gene: 1. The germline V gene encodes CDR1 SGHDT and CDR2 YYEEEE. The length of the CDR3 is 15 residues. Here the CDR3 reads CASSLGGLAGNEQFF. CDR3 in DNA: TGTGCCAGCAGCTTGGGGGGACTAGCGGGGAATGAGCAGTTCTTC.

The chain joins TRBV4-2 to TRBJ1-2; a possible D gene is TRBD1 (6 bases). The V end was cut by 0 bases, the J end by 5 bases, with 13 bases between. CDR1 and CDR2 from the germline V gene are LGHNA and YNFKEQ. CDR3 size: 15 residues. The CDR3 here is CASSQDLRTAYGYTF. CDR3 nucleotide sequence: TGTGCCAGCAGCCAAGATCTTAGGACAGCTTATGGCTACACCTTC.